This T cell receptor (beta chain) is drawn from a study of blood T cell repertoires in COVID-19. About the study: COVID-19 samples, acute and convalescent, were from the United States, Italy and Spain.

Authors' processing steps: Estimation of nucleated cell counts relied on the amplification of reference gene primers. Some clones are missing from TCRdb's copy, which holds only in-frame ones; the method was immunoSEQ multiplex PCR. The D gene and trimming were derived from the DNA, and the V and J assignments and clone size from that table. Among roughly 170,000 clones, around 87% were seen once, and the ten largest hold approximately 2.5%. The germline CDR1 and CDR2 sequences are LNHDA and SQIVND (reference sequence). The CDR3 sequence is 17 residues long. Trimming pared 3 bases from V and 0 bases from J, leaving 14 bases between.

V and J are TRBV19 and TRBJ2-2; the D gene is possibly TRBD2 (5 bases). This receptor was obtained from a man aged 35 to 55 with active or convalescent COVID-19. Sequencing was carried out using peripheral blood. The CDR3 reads CASSIHRGLTNTGELFF. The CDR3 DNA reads TGTGCCAGTAGTATTCACCGAGGGTTGACGAACACCGGGGAGCTGTTTTTT.